This T cell receptor (beta chain) was recovered during a study of CD8 T cells in ankylosing spondylitis. This clonotype has at least ten counts. What it binds is not known. Trimming cost V 3 bases and J 4 bases; bases outside gene matches: 8. The CDR3 loop spans 16 amino acids. General study findings and limits: For ankylosing spondylitis blood, a TCR beta motif of under ten highly homologous variants appeared characteristic. Some of the motif variants had earlier been found in reactive arthritis patients' fluid and blood.

MiXCR, applied by TCRdb to the 5' RACE reads, yields one record per CDR3 protein. The repertoire holds about 450,000 distinct CDR3 sequences, roughly a quarter seen once, with 0.75% to 0.9% in the top ten. The chain is built from TRBV12-3 or TRBV12-4 and TRBJ2-2, with TRBD2 matching over 7 bases. The sequence derives from a male donor with ankylosing spondylitis. The sample comprised blood, either unsorted or a sorted T cell fraction (not recorded which). The CDR3 DNA is TGTGCCAGCAGTTTCGCCGGGACTACAACCACCGGGGAGCTGTTTTTT. Protein product: CASSFAGTTTTGELFF.